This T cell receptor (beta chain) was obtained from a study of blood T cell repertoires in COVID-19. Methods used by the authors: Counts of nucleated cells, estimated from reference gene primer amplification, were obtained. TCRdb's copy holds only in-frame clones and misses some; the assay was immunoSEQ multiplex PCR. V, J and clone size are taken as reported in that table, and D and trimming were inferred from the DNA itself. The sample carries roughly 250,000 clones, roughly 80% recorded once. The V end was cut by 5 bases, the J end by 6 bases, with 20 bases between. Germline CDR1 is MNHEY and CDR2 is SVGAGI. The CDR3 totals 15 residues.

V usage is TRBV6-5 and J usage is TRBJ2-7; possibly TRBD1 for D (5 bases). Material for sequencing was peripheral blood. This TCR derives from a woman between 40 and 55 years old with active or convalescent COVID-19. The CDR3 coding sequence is TGTGCCAGCAGTCGGTTCGGGCAGGGAAAAAGCGAGCAGTACTTC. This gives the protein CASSRFGQGKSEQYF.